This T cell receptor beta chain was captured by sequencing in a study of blood T cell repertoires in COVID-19 (dated by TCRdb to 2018 to 2020). Background on the whole study: Samples covering the acute and convalescent phases of COVID-19 were provided by collaborators in the United States, Italy and Spain. The prospective study material was composed of cDNA or gDNA derived from T cells, B-cell-depleted T cells, or PBMCs. Deeply sampled blood TCRbeta repertoires from subjects exposed to, actively infected with, or recovered from COVID-19 were included in the dataset. The repertoires were released in a freely available public database intended as a resource for research on the immune response to SARS-CoV-2. The samples were drawn from two sources: the first 160 participants of the ongoing ImmuneRACE study, and 1,200 or so subjects contributed by 6 global collaborators. A de-identified subject ID, COVID-19 status, age in years and sex were almost always included in the sample metadata. HLA class I and class II types, where available, came from metadata supplied by the sample provider rather than from assay-based typing.

V loses 7 bases, J loses 0 bases, and the germline ends lie 13 bases apart. Taken from cysteine to phenylalanine, the CDR3 has 15 residues. Only the CDR3 region is kept as DNA, spanning 45 bases read in frame from base 1. CDR1 and CDR2, per the germline V gene (reference sequence), are LNHDA and SQIVND. The immunoSEQ Assay, a bias-controlled multiplex PCR, was used to amplify TCRbeta CDR3 regions from genomic DNA. Concerning the study's data processing: The number of nucleated cells in each sample was estimated from the amplification of reference gene primers within the assay. Sequence reads were collapsed and filtered to measure the absolute abundance of every unique TCRbeta CDR3 rearrangement. For each sample, productive Simpson clonality was calculated as the square root of Simpson's diversity index over productive rearrangements. This immuneACCESS table, as held by TCRdb, lists in-frame sequences with V and J called but not all clones. Of the missing ones, under half trace to an unresolved V gene in checked studies; the others have no known cause. V and J calls and clone size are as listed in that table; D and trimming were resolved from the DNA. The sample yields a few hundred thousand clones; about nine tenths were counted once. 1.2% of the sample is taken by the ten largest.

The full study reports these points: How much clinical and demographic metadata was included differed by source and by participant, and the metadata was provided uncurated.

In regard to this clone: Its antigen remains unidentified. There are no base qualities to consult, and no much larger clone falls within one base.

Participants in the prospective study were enrolled through a virtual design, were aged roughly 18 to 100 years, and lived in approximately 25 United States geographic areas. In the prospective study, cohorts were assigned on the basis of participant-reported clinical history obtained from a screening survey and a study questionnaire. Recovered participants in ImmuneRACE Cohort 3 were defined by two consecutive negative NP/OP PCR tests, clearance by a healthcare professional, or resolution of symptoms. In the prospective study, mobile phlebotomists collected whole blood, serum and a nasopharyngeal or oropharyngeal swab from each participant. Additional blood draws and questionnaires over an approximately two-month period could optionally be provided by prospective study participants. Before DNA extraction, blood samples from the prospective study were shipped at room temperature or frozen.

Recombination joined TRBV19 with TRBJ1-5, with a weak D call of TRBD1 (5 bases match). Sequencing input: PBMCs or T cells enriched from blood (not recorded which). This TCR was recovered from a man aged 30 to 45 who had recovered from COVID-19. Here is the DNA: TGTGCCAGTACCAAGAGACAGTCTAGCAATCAGCCCCAGCATTTT. Its protein reads: CASTKRQSSNQPQHF.